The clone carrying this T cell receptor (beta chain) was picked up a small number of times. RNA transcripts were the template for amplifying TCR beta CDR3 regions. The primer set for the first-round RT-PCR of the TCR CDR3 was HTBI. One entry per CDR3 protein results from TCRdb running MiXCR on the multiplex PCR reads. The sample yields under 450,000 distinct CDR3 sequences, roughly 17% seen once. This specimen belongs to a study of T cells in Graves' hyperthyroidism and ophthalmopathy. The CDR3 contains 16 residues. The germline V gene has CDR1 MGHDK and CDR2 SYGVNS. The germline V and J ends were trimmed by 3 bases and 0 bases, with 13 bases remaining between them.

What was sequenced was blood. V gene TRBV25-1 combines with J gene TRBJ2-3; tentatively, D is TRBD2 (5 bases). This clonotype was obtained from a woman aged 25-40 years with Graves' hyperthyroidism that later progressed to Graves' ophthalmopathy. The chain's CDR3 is CASSDNRWTSTDTQYF. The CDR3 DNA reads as TGTGCCAGCAGTGATAATAGATGGACTAGCACAGATACGCAGTATTTT.